This T cell receptor (beta chain) was identified during a study of shared clonotypes between healthy human individuals. Study details: CD4 naive and CD4 memory each took three plates per donor, while CD8 naive took two and CD8 memory one.

It was into CD45RA+ naive and CD45RA-negative memory subsets that the CD4+ cells were split. This clone has only a few counts. What it recognizes is unknown. Study results and caveats: Represented genetic and exposure-history diversity was restricted by having few donors.

Measured with immunoSEQ multiplex PCR; TCRdb has only the in-frame clones, and not every one. Among 800,000 to 1,200,000 clones listed, approximately 78% were seen once. Sequenced sample: memory CD4+ T cells from PBMCs. Specified subset: CD45RA-negative fraction. This TCR was recovered from a man between 18 and 29 years old in good health. Some clones in this sample may be carry-over from other donors' samples.

The CDR3 coding sequence is TGCAGCGCCCTCCCGGGACAGCGCACAGATACGCAGTATTTT. Encoded protein: CSALPGQRTDTQYF. The chain has TRBV29-1 and TRBJ2-3; 7 bases are shared with TRBD1. Germline lookup yields CDR1 SQVTM and CDR2 ANQGSEA. The CDR3 is made up of 14 amino acids. V shed 7 bases, J shed 1 base, and the junction held 8 bases outside the gene matches.